This T cell receptor (beta chain) was sequenced for a study of chemoradiotherapy in HPV16-positive cancers. Germline CDR1 reads SQVTM; CDR2 reads ANQGSEA. There are 13 residues in the CDR3. The V end lost 3 bases, the J end lost 8 bases, and 16 bases lay between the germline ends. Profiled with immunoSEQ multiplex PCR; TCRdb holds only in-frame clones, not every one. The table shows more than 11,000 clones, with just under 70% occurring only once. Note on this clone: Its cognate antigen is unknown.

Study outcomes and limitations: For HPV16-positive patients, expanding HPV-responsive T cells associated with longer recurrence-free survival.

The receptor was isolated from a human donor with HPV-associated anogenital cancer. Sample acquisition took place from a patient who underwent chemoradiotherapy. J is TRBJ1-2 and V is TRBV29-1; D remains unclear. The CDR3 protein is CSVDTRGPEGYTF. CDR3 nucleotides: TGCAGCGTTGACACCCGGGGTCCAGAAGGCTACACCTTC. The entire variable domain, with the rest obtained from reference TRBV29-1 and TRBJ1-2, is as follows: SAVISQKPSRDICQRGTSLTIQCQVDSQVTMMFWYRQQPGQSLTLIATANQGSEATYESGFVIDKFPISRPNLTFSTLTVSNMSPEDSSIYLCSVDTRGPEGYTFGSGTRLTVV.